This T cell receptor beta chain was profiled in a study of blood T cell repertoires in COVID-19. Measured with immunoSEQ multiplex PCR; TCRdb has only the in-frame clones, and not every one. This table holds about 250,000 clones, 80% to 90% found once. This clone appeared a single time. Germline loops: CDR1 MNHEY, CDR2 SVGEGT. Losses at the gene ends were 2 bases for V and 13 bases for J; bases not matched to a gene: 6. This CDR3 has 13 amino acids. This rearrangement joins TRBV6-2 or TRBV6-3 to TRBJ2-1, with TRBD1 matching over 9 bases. This TCR came from an elderly man with acute or convalescent COVID-19. The source material was peripheral blood. CDR3: CASSYRPGQGQFF. The CDR3 region has the DNA TGTGCCAGCAGTTACCGACCGGGACAGGGCCAGTTCTTC.